The TCR beta chain under discussion was sequenced for a study of blood T cell repertoires in COVID-19 (dated by TCRdb to 2020 to 2021). For the study in its entirety: Samples from collaborators originated in the United States, Italy and Spain and spanned both the acute and convalescent phases of COVID-19. The sample metadata nearly always contained a de-identified subject ID, COVID-19 status, age in years and sex. Samples came from the ongoing ImmuneRACE study (first 160 participants) plus 1,254 subjects from 6 global collaborators. Deeply sampled blood TCRbeta repertoires from subjects exposed to, actively infected with, or recovered from COVID-19 were included in the dataset. The prospective study material was composed of cDNA or gDNA derived from T cells, B-cell-depleted T cells, or PBMCs. The repertoires were released in a freely available public database meant as a resource for research on the immune response to SARS-CoV-2. Where HLA class I and class II types were available, the types were taken from metadata supplied by the sample provider, not from assay-based typing. Here is what the overall study found, with its caveats: The amount of clinical and demographic metadata varied by source and participant and was provided uncurated.

TCRbeta CDR3 regions were amplified from genomic DNA by means of the immunoSEQ Assay, a bias-controlled multiplex PCR. Processing in the source paper ran as follows. The number of nucleated cells in each sample was estimated by amplification of reference gene primers within the assay. To quantify the absolute abundance of each unique TCRbeta CDR3 rearrangement, sequence reads were collapsed and filtered. For each sample, productive Simpson clonality was calculated by taking the square root of Simpson's diversity index across productive rearrangements. TCRdb took this table from immuneACCESS and kept in-frame rearrangements with V and J called. Such tables lack part of the clones; where checked against another copy, unresolved V genes explain under half of the gap, and the rest is unexplained. That table supplies the V and J calls and clone size; D and trimming were determined from the DNA. In all, the sample holds roughly 380,000 clones, and 89% of those were seen once. Approximately 1.5% of the sample belongs to the ten largest clones.

This clone was detected only once. What antigen it recognizes has not been identified. Within one base of it there is no much larger clone, and no base qualities were kept. Trimming costs V 5 bases and J 6 bases, and their ends lie 10 bases apart. CDR1 SEHNR and CDR2 FQNEAQ are derived from the germline V gene (reference sequence). The CDR3 spans 13 residues, from the cysteine through the phenylalanine. The kept DNA is CDR3 alone, 39 bases in frame from the first base. At one collaborating source in Seattle, patients were enrolled during active infection and were followed longitudinally through the course of disease. The collaborating institutions used their own protocols to collect whole blood in K2EDTA tubes. For TCRbeta analysis, collaborators shipped samples in one of three forms: frozen whole blood, isolated PBMCs, or DNA extracted from either of those sample types.

Recombination joined TRBV7-9 with TRBJ2-2; the D gene is possibly TRBD2, with 6 bases matching. This sequence was found in a woman in her 40s with COVID-19, enrolled during active disease. Sequencing used peripheral blood. Read as DNA, the sequence is TGTGCCAGCAGCACCTCGGGGGCCGGGGAGCTGTTTTTT. This encodes CASSTSGAGELFF.